Below, 27 T cell receptor beta chains from the same sample are listed, as sequenced in a study of ipilimumab plus nivolumab after autologous stem cell transplantation. Clones were read by immunoSEQ multiplex PCR, and TCRdb kept only the in-frame ones, dropping some. Of about 15,000 clones in the sample, approximately 71% were seen once. Sequences were derived from PBMCs, sampled in a trial of ipilimumab plus nivolumab as post-transplant consolidation. These TCRs come from a male donor with diffuse large B-cell lymphoma.

The chain couples TRBV6-6 to TRBJ1-5; D not certain. CDR1 and CDR2 (germline): MNHNY, SVGAGI (reference sequence). Deletions cut 6 bases from V and 0 bases from J, with 9 bases between. The CDR3 covers 14 residues. CDR3 coding DNA: TGTGCCAGCAGAAACAGTCATAGCAATCAGCCCCAGCATTTT. Amino acids: CASRNSHSNQPQHF.

The chain combines TRBV7-9 with TRBJ2-7; D uncertain. CDR3 size: 13 residues. Germline-derived CDR1 and CDR2 are SEHNR and FQNEAQ (reference sequence). Trimming removed 2 bases from V and 2 bases from J, with 7 bases in between. For the CDR3, the DNA is TGTGCCAGCAGCTTATCTCAGACCTACGAGCAGTACTTC. This translates into CASSLSQTYEQYF.

In this sample, this clone turned up once. The chain is built from TRBV6-1 and TRBJ1-3; TRBD1 is a possible D gene (6 bases). The V end was cut by 4 bases, the J end by 6 bases, with 16 bases between. Germline CDR1 and CDR2: MNHNS and SASEGT. The CDR3 covers 15 residues. The CDR3 DNA reads as TGTGCCAGCAGTGGGTACGGAAGGGGGGAAAACACCATATATTTT. The encoded protein is CASSGYGRGENTIYF.

The rearrangement uses TRBV21-1 and TRBJ2-2; the D call in the table, TRBD2, was not verified against the DNA. TRBV21-1 is classified as a pseudogene. CDR3 length equals 20 residues. CDR3 in DNA: TGTGCCGGACCACCCTTGGGAGGTATCAACCGTGGCAAAGACACCGGGGAGCTGTTTTTT. It translates to CAGPPLGGINRGKDTGELFF.

DNA of the CDR3: TGTGCCAGTATGGACAGGGGGGGTCAGCCCCAGCATTTT. Encoded protein: CASMDRGGQPQHF. The chain uses TRBV19 and TRBJ1-5, with 10 bases that match TRBD1. Germline loops: CDR1 LNHDA, CDR2 SQIVND (reference sequence). The V gene end was trimmed by 7 bases and the J gene end by 6 bases; junction bases not matched to a gene: 3. This CDR3 contains 13 residues.

This chain uses TRBV9 with TRBJ1-6, with unresolved D. The germline gives CDR1 SGDLS, CDR2 YYNGEE. Trimming shortened V by 0 bases and J by 5 bases, and 3 bases separated the two germline ends. This CDR3 spans 13 amino acids. The CDR3 loop reads CASSVDHNSPLHF. As DNA, the CDR3 is TGTGCCAGCAGCGTAGATCATAATTCACCCCTCCACTTT.

This clone was seen a handful of times. J is TRBJ2-1 and V is TRBV2; D possibly corresponds to TRBD1 (7 bases). Germline loops: CDR1 SNHLY, CDR2 FYNNEI. V was clipped by 3 bases and J by 7 bases, with 13 bases between them. The CDR3 consists of 14 residues. The CDR3 DNA follows: TGTGCCAGCAGTGAGGTCGGGGGACAGAATGAGCAGTTCTTC. Residues: CASSEVGGQNEQFF.

The J gene is TRBJ2-1, the V gene TRBV7-6; 7 nucleotides match TRBD2. Germline values: CDR1 SGHVS, CDR2 FNYEAQ. The length of the CDR3 is 16 residues. The V and J ends lost 2 bases and 6 bases, in that order; junction bases with no gene match: 10. This chain's CDR3 is CASSLFAGALRNEQFF. The CDR3 DNA sequence: TGTGCCAGCAGCTTATTCGCGGGAGCCCTTCGCAATGAGCAGTTCTTC.

In DNA form, the CDR3 reads TGTGCCAGCAGCGTAGGTGGACTAGCGGGCTTAACAGATACGCAGTATTTT. It codes for CASSVGGLAGLTDTQYF. The chain links TRBV9 to TRBJ2-3, with TRBD2 identical over 11 bases. J gave up 3 bases and V 0 bases, and 6 bases lay outside the gene matches. The germline CDR1 and CDR2 sequences are SGDLS and YYNGEE. The CDR3 has 17 amino acids.

This clone has just one count. This chain connects TRBV7-9 to TRBJ2-5; the D call may be TRBD1 or TRBD2 (5 bases each). The germline gives CDR1 SEHNR, CDR2 FQNEAQ (reference sequence). The CDR3 length is 12 residues. Trimming removed 5 bases from V and 3 bases from J, with 7 bases in between. This CDR3 reads CASSRGEETQYF. DNA for the CDR3: TGTGCCAGCAGCAGGGGAGAAGAGACCCAGTACTTC.

Comment on this clone: Germline and junction disagree at one end, which may indicate a read error. The chain recombines TRBV11-3 with TRBJ2-1; D assignment may be TRBD1 or TRBD2 (6 bases each). The CDR3 is 16 residues long. Germline CDR1 SGHNT, CDR2 YENEEA. The CDR3 sequence: CASTFGGDNLHKEQFF. The DNA of the CDR3 is TGTGCCAGCACTTTCGGAGGGGACAACCTCCACAAAGAGCAGTTCTTC.

CDR3 DNA: TGCGCCAGCAGCTCCTGGGAGTTGCGGGGAGATACGCAGTATTTT. Its protein is CASSSWELRGDTQYF. The chain links TRBV5-1 to TRBJ2-3, with a possible D match to TRBD2 (6 bases). Germline CDR1 SGHRS, CDR2 YFSETQ. The CDR3 sequence is 15 residues long. V gave up 3 bases and J gave up 5 bases, with 16 bases separating them.

This chain links TRBV5-4 with TRBJ1-1; TRBD1 agrees at 7 bases. Looked up from germline, CDR1 is SGHNT and CDR2 is YYREEE (reference sequence). After removal of 4 bases from V and 10 bases from J, the junction contained 7 bases not matched to a gene. CDR3 length equals 12 residues. This CDR3 is CASSTGDAGAFF. CDR3 bases: TGTGCCAGCAGCACAGGGGACGCCGGAGCTTTCTTT.

In this sample, this clone turned up once. The chain is built from TRBV6-1 and TRBJ1-2; a possible D gene is TRBD1 (5 bases). Germline assignment: CDR1 MNHNS and CDR2 SASEGT. V was pared by 0 bases and J by 7 bases, with 12 bases between. The CDR3 consists of 14 residues. CDR3 coding DNA: TGTGCCAGCAGTGAAGCTCCGGGCCAGGGTGGCTACACCTTC. It encodes CASSEAPGQGGYTF.

The chain uses TRBV18 and TRBJ1-1; possible D gene TRBD1, 5 bases. Trimming stripped 0 bases from V and 3 bases from J, with 8 bases between. Germline loops: CDR1 KGHSH, CDR2 LQKENI. This CDR3 is 14 amino acids long. The CDR3, as DNA: TGTGCCAGCTCACCACCGAAAGGGGACACTGAAGCTTTCTTT. This encodes CASSPPKGDTEAFF.

This chain links TRBV18 with TRBJ2-3; D is unclear. V was clipped by 8 bases and J by 2 bases, with 2 bases between them. The CDR3 covers 10 residues. Germline values: CDR1 KGHSH, CDR2 LQKENI. CDR3 nucleotides: TGTGCCAGCAACACAGATACGCAGTATTTT. This gives the protein CASNTDTQYF.

V is TRBV9 and J is TRBJ2-1; 9 nucleotides match TRBD1. This CDR3 region has 14 residues. V lost 4 bases to trimming and J lost 5 bases; unmatched junction nucleotides: 4. The germline V gene has CDR1 SGDLS and CDR2 YYNGEE. CDR3 sequence reads: CASSSRTGDNEQFF. The CDR3 DNA follows: TGTGCCAGCAGCTCTCGGACAGGGGACAATGAGCAGTTCTTC.

J is TRBJ2-7 and V is TRBV5-5, with 10 bases aligning to TRBD1. Losses at the gene ends were 4 bases for V and 3 bases for J; bases not matched to a gene: 7. The CDR3 spans 15 residues. In germline, CDR1 is SGHKS, CDR2 YYEKEE (reference sequence). This CDR3 reads CASSPGQGLFYEQYF. In nucleotides, the CDR3 is TGTGCCAGCAGCCCGGGACAGGGGCTATTCTACGAGCAGTACTTC.

This clone has a handful of counts. The chain joins TRBV7-8 to TRBJ2-7; D is possibly TRBD2 (6 bases). CDR3 length equals 14 residues. Per germline, CDR1 SGHVS and CDR2 FQNEAQ. Trimming removed 1 base at V and 5 bases at J, with 12 bases between. This chain's CDR3 is CASSLVGGINEQYF. The CDR3 region has the DNA TGTGCCAGCAGCTTAGTCGGAGGGATCAACGAGCAGTACTTC.

The DNA of the CDR3 is TGTGCCACCAGCACGGGATCGCGACGGGAGACCCAGTACTTC. Protein sequence: CATSTGSRRETQYF. The V gene is TRBV15, the J gene TRBJ2-5, with a tentative D call TRBD2 (5 bases). The CDR3 runs 14 residues. The germline V gene has CDR1 LNHNV and CDR2 YYDKDF (reference sequence). The V end lost 4 bases, the J end lost 5 bases, and 14 bases lay between the germline ends.

The chain employs TRBV6-4 and TRBJ2-3; perhaps TRBD1 as D (6 bases). The ends were cut back, 6 bases at V and 2 bases at J, with 9 bases in the middle. Germline-derived CDR1 and CDR2 are MRHNA and SNTAGT. This CDR3 is built from 13 residues. CDR3 bases: TGTGCCAGCAGAGGACAGATCACAGATACGCAGTATTTT. It is translated as CASRGQITDTQYF.

Only a few counts were recorded for this clone. The chain has TRBV18 and TRBJ1-2; 10 bases are shared with TRBD1. J gave up 8 bases and V 1 base, and 7 bases lay outside the gene matches. Per the germline V gene, CDR1 is KGHSH and CDR2 is LQKENI. The CDR3 has 15 amino acids. This CDR3 is CASSPLGDRGSGYTF. The CDR3 region has the DNA TGTGCCAGCTCACCACTTGGGGACAGGGGTTCCGGCTACACCTTC.

This clone was detected many times. The chain combines TRBV27 with TRBJ1-2, with D unresolved. The germline V gene encodes CDR1 MNHEY and CDR2 SMNVEV (reference sequence). This CDR3 spans 13 amino acids. V was clipped by 2 bases and J by 2 bases, with 6 bases between them. CDR3 DNA sequence: TGTGCCAGCAGTTTAAGCGCGAACTATGGCTACACCTTC. This sequence encodes CASSLSANYGYTF.

The genes are TRBV30 and TRBJ1-2, with a possible D match to TRBD1 (6 bases). Trimming stripped 4 bases from V and 0 bases from J, with 18 bases between. Germline CDR1 is GTSNPN and CDR2 is SVGIG (reference sequence). The CDR3 consists of 16 residues. The CDR3 DNA reads TGTGCCTGGATCGGGGGGGCAGCCTCTCCTAACTATGGCTACACCTTC. Translating gives CAWIGGAASPNYGYTF.

The V and J genes are TRBV6-5 and TRBJ1-5; D is unresolved. V lost 7 bases to trimming and J lost 5 bases, with 15 bases between them. The length of the CDR3 is 14 residues. The germline CDR1 and CDR2 sequences are MNHEY and SVGAGI. In nucleotides, the CDR3 is TGTGCCAGCACCAAGGCGGCGGGCGATCAGCCCCAGCATTTT. This codes for CASTKAAGDQPQHF.

This clone was seen once. The chain recombines TRBV5-1 with TRBJ2-3; no clear D gene. Germline CDR1 and CDR2: SGHRS and YFSETQ. V lost 3 bases, J lost 2 bases, and 4 bases lay in between. The CDR3 runs to 12 residues. In DNA, the CDR3 is TGCGCCAGCAGCTCCGACACAGATACGCAGTATTTT. Amino acids: CASSSDTDTQYF.

The chain combines TRBV21-1 with TRBJ2-7; the DNA was not compared with TRBD1, the D call given in the table. TRBV21-1 is noted as a pseudogene. This CDR3 has 15 residues. The CDR3 reads CASTDTIPAGRWEYF. The CDR3, as DNA: TGTGCCAGCACCGATACCATTCCAGCAGGTAGGTGGGAGTACTTC.